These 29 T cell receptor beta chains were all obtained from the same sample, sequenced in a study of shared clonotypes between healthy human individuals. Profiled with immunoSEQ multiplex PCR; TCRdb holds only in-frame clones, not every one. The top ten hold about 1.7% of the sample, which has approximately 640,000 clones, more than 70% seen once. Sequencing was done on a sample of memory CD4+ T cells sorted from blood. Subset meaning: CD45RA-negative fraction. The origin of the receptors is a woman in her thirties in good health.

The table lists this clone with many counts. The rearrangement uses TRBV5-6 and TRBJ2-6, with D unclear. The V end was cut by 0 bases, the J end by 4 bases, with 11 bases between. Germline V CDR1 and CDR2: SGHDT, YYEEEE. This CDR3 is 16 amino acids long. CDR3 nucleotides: TGTGCCAGCAGCTTGGTGGGGTCGCGGGGGGCCAACGTCCTGACTTTC. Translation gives CASSLVGSRGANVLTF.

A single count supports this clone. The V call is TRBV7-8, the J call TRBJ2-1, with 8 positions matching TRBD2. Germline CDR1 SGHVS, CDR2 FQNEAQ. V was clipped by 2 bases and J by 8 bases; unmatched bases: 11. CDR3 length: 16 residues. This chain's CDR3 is CASSLSGTSITYEQFF. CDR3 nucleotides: TGTGCCAGCAGCTTAAGCGGGACTAGTATTACATATGAGCAGTTCTTC. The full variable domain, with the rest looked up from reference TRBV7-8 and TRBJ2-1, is GAGVSQSPRYKVAKRGQDVALRCDPISGHVSLFWYQQALGQGPEFLTYFQNEAQLDKSGLPSDRFFAERPEGSVSTLKIQRTQQEDSAVYLCASSLSGTSITYEQFFGPGTRLTVL.

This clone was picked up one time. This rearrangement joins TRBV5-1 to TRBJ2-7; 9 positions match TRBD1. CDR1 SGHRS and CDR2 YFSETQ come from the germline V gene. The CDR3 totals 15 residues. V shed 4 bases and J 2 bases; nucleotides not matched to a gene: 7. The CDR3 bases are TGCGCCAGCAGCCCATGGACAGGGGCTACCTACGAGCAGTACTTC. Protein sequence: CASSPWTGATYEQYF. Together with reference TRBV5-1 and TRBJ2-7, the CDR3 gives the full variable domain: KAGVTQTPRYLIKTRGQQVTLSCSPISGHRSVSWYQQTPGQGLQFLFEYFSETQRNKGNFPGRFSGRQFSNSRSEMNVSTLELGDSALYLCASSPWTGATYEQYFGPGTRLTVT.

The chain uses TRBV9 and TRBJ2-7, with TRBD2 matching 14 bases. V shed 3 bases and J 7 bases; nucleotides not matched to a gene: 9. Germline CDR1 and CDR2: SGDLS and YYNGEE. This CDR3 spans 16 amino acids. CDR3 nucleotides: TGTGCCAGCAGCGAGACTAGCGGGAGGGCATCGGGGGAGCAGTACTTC. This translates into CASSETSGRASGEQYF.

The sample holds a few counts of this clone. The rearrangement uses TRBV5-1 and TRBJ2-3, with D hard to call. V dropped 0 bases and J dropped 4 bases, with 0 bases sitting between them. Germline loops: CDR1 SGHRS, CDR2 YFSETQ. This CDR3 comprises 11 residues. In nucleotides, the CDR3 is TGCGCCAGCAGCTTGGCAGATACGCAGTATTTT. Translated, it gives CASSLADTQYF.

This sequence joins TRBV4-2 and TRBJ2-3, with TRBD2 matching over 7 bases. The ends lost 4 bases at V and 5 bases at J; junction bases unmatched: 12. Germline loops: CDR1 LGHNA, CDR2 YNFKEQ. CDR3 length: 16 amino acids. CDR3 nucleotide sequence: TGTGCCAGCAGCCGTACTAGCGTAGGAGCAGAAGATACGCAGTATTTT. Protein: CASSRTSVGAEDTQYF.

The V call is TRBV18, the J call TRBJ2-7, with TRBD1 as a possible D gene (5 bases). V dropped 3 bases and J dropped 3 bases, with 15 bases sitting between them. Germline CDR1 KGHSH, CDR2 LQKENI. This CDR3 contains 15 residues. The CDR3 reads CASSPGPQTNYEQYF. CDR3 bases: TGTGCCAGCTCACCGGGGCCGCAAACCAACTACGAGCAGTACTTC.

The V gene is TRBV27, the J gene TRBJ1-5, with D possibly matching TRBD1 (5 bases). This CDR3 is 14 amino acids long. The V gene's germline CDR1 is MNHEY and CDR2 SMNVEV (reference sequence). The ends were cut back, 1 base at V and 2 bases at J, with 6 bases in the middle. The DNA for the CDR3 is TGTGCCAGCAGTTTATGGGGGGGCAATCAGCCCCAGCATTTT. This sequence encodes CASSLWGGNQPQHF.

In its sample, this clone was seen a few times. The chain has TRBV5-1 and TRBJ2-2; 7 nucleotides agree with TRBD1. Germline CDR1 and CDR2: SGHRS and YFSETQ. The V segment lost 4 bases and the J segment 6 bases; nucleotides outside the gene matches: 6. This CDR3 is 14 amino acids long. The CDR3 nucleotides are TGCGCCAGCAGCGACGACAGGGTCGCCGGGGAGCTGTTTTTT. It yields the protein CASSDDRVAGELFF.

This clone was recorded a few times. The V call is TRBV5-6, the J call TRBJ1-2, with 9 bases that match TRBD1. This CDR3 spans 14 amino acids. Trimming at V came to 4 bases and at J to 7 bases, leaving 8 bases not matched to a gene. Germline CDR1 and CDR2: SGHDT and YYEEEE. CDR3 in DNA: TGTGCCAGCAGCCCGGGACAGGGAATCGTTGGCTACACCTTC. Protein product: CASSPGQGIVGYTF.

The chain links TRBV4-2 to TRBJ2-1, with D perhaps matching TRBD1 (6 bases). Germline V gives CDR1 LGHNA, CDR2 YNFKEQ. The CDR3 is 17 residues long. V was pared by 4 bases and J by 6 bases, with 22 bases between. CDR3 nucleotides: TGTGCCAGCAGCCTTAAGACAGGTAGTGGTTGGGGCAATGAGCAGTTCTTC. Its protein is CASSLKTGSGWGNEQFF.

This chain's CDR3 is CASSKGRTPDEETQYF. The CDR3, as DNA: TGCGCCAGCAGCAAAGGCCGGACACCCGATGAGGAGACCCAGTACTTC. V usage is TRBV5-1 and J usage is TRBJ2-5, with D perhaps matching TRBD1 (5 bases). The germline V gene encodes CDR1 SGHRS and CDR2 YFSETQ. V was trimmed by 4 bases and J by 5 bases, leaving 21 bases between them. CDR3 length: 16 amino acids.

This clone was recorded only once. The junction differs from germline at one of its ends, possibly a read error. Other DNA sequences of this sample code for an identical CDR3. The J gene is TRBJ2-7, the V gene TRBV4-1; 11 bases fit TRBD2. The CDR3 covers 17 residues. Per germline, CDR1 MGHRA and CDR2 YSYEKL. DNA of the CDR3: TGCGCCAGTAGCCAAGATTATACTAGCGGGAGCTCCTACGAGCAGTACTTC. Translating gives CASSQDYTSGSSYEQYF.

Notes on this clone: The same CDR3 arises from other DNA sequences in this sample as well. CDR3 DNA: TGTGCCAGCTCACCACGACAAAACACTGAAGCTTTCTTT. Its protein product is CASSPRQNTEAFF. The chain has TRBV18 and TRBJ1-1; no reliable D call. This CDR3 has 13 amino acids. V was cut by 1 base and J by 2 bases, with 5 bases left in between. Germline values: CDR1 KGHSH, CDR2 LQKENI.

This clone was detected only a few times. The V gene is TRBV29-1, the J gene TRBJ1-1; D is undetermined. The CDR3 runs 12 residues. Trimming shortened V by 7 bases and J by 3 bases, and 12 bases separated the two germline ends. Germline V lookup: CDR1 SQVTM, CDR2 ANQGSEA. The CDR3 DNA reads TGCAGCGCATGCGACATGGACACTGAAGCTTTCTTT. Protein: CSACDMDTEAFF.

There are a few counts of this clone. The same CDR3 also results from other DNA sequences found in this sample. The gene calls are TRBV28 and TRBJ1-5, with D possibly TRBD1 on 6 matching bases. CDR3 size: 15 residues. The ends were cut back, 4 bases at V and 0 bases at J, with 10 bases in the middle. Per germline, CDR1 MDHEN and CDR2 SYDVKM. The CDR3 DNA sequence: TGTGCCAGCAGTTCCCAGGGGACTAGCAATCAGCCCCAGCATTTT. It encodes CASSSQGTSNQPQHF.

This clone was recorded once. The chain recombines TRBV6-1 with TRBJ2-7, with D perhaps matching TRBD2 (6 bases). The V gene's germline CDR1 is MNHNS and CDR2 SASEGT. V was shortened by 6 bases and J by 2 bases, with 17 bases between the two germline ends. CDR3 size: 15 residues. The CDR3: CASSPPGLTPYEQYF. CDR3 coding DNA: TGTGCCAGCAGCCCCCCGGGACTGACTCCCTACGAGCAGTACTTC.

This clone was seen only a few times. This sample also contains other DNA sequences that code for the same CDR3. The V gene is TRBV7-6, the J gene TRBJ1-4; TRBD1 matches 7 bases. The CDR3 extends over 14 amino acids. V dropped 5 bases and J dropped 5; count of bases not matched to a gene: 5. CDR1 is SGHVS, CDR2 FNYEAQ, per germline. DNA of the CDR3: TGTGCCAGCAGCCCCCGACAGGGAAATGAAAAACTGTTTTTT. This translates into CASSPRQGNEKLFF.

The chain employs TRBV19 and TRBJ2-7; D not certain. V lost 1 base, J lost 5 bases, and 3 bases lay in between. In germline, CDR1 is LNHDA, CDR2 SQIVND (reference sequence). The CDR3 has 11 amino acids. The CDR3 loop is CASSIADEQYF. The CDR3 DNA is TGTGCCAGTAGTATAGCAGACGAGCAGTACTTC.

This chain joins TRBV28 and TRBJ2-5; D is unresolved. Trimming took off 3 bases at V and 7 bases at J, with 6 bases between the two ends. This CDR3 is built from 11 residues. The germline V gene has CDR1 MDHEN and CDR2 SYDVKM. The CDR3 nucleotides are TGTGCCAGCAGTTTTTCGAGGACCCAGTACTTC. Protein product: CASSFSRTQYF.

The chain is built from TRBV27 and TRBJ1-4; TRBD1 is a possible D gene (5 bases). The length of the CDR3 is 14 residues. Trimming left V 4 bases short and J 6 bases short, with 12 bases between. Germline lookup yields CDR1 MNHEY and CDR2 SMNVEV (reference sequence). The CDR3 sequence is CASSSGQGHEKLFF. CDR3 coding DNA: TGTGCCAGCAGTTCCGGCCAGGGTCATGAAAAACTGTTTTTT.

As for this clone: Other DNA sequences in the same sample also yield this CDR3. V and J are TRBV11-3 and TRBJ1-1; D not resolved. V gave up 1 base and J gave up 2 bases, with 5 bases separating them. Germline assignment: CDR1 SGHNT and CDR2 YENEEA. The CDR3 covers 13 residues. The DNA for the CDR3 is TGTGCCAGCAGCTTAGGACGAAACACTGAAGCTTTCTTT. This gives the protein CASSLGRNTEAFF. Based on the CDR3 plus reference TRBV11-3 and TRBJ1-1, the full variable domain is EAGVVQSPRYKIIEKKQPVAFWCNPISGHNTLYWYLQNLGQGPELLIRYENEEAVDDSQLPKDRFSAERLKGVDSTLKIQPAELGDSAVYLCASSLGRNTEAFFGQGTRLTVV.

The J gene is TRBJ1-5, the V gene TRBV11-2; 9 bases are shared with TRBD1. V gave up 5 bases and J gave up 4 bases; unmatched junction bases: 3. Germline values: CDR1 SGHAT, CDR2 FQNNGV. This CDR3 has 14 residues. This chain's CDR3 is CASSPGTGNQPQHF. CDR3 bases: TGTGCCAGCAGCCCAGGGACAGGGAATCAGCCCCAGCATTTT.

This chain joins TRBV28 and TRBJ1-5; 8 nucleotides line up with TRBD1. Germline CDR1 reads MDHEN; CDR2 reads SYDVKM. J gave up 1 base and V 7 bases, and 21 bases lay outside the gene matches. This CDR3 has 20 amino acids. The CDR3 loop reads CASTNIFGVQGESSNQPQHF. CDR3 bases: TGTGCCAGCACCAACATCTTCGGGGTACAGGGGGAATCGAGCAATCAGCCCCAGCATTTT. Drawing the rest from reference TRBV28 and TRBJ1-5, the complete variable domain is DVKVTQSSRYLVKRTGEKVFLECVQDMDHENMFWYRQDPGLGLRLIYFSYDVKMKEKGDIPEGYSVSREKKERFSLILESASTNQTSMYLCASTNIFGVQGESSNQPQHFGDGTRLSIL.

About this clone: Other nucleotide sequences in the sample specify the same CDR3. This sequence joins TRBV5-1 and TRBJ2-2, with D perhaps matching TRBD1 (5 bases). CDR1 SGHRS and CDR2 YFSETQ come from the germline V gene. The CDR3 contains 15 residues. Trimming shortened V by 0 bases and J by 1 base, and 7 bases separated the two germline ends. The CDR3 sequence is CASSLGQLNTGELFF. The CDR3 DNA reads TGCGCCAGCAGCTTGGGACAGCTGAACACCGGGGAGCTGTTTTTT.

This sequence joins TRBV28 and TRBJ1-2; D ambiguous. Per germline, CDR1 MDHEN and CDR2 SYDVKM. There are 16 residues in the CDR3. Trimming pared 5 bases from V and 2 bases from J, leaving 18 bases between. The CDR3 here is CASSPPRGTENYGYTF. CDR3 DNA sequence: TGTGCCAGCAGTCCCCCCCGGGGAACGGAAAACTATGGCTACACCTTC.

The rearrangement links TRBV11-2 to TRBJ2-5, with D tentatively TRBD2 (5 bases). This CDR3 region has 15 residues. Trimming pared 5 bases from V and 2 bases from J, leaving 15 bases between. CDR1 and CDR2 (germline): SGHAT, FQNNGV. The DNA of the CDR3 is TGTGCCAGCAGCCCGAGGGAGAACCGACAAGAGACCCAGTACTTC. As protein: CASSPRENRQETQYF.

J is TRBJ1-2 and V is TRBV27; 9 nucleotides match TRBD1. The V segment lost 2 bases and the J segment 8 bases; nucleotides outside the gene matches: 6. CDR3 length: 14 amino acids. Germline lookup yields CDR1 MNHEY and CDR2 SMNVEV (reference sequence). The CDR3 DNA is TGTGCCAGCAGTTTAATGGGGACAGGGCAAGGCTACACCTTC. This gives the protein CASSLMGTGQGYTF.

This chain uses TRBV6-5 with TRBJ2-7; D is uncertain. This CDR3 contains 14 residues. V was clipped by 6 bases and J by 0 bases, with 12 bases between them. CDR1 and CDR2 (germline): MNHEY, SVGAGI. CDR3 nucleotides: TGTGCCAGCAGCCCGGCCTTAGACTCCTACGAGCAGTACTTC. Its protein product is CASSPALDSYEQYF.